In its sample, the clone carrying this TCR beta chain was seen a few times. Its matching antigen is unknown. This record comes from a study of T cells after yellow fever vaccination. Overall study results and limits: Clonotypes appearing in both CD4 and CD8 compartments existed, and their share was small.

One entry per CDR3 protein results from TCRdb running MiXCR on the 5' RACE reads. This sample has approximately 300,000 distinct CDR3 sequences; 10% to 15% occur once, and the top ten carry roughly 0.5%. The CDR3 is 14 amino acids. V dropped 6 bases and J dropped 2; count of bases not matched to a gene: 7. Germline lookup yields CDR1 SGHAT and CDR2 FQNNGV. The chain links TRBV11-2 to TRBJ2-7; TRBD2 aligns across 7 bases. This material consisted of CD4+ T cells sorted from PBMCs, taken 45 days after the yellow fever booster vaccination. This clonotype was obtained from a man aged 30 to 39 who received the YFV17D yellow fever vaccine. CDR3 nucleotides: TGTGCCAGCAGGGGGCCTAGCGGTACCTACGAGCAGTACTTC. This sequence encodes CASRGPSGTYEQYF. The whole variable domain, remainder taken from reference TRBV11-2 and TRBJ2-7, is EAGVAQSPRYKIIEKRQSVAFWCNPISGHATLYWYQQILGQGPKLLIQFQNNGVVDDSQLPKDRFSAERLKGVDSTLKIQPAKLEDSAVYLCASRGPSGTYEQYFGPGTRLTVT.